The clone carrying this T cell receptor beta chain was seen repeatedly, ten times or more. The data were taken from a study of early T cells in non-severe SARS-CoV-2 infection. TCRdb analysed the 5' RACE reads with MiXCR anew, one entry per CDR3 protein. The sample lists approximately 23,000 distinct CDR3 sequences; about 4.5% were seen once. Germline CDR1 and CDR2: DFQATT and SNEGSKA (reference sequence). V gave up 3 bases and J gave up 9 bases, with 18 bases separating them. The CDR3 is 14 amino acids. The chain couples TRBV20-1 to TRBJ2-1, with D possibly being TRBD2 (6 bases). The sample was whole blood. This sequence originates from an adult who was a healthcare worker with PCR-confirmed SARS-CoV-2 infection or an uninfected control (not recorded which). CDR3 in DNA: TGCAGTGCTAGTAACTGGAGGGCCTTTGGTGAGCAGTTCTTC. It specifies CSASNWRAFGEQFF.